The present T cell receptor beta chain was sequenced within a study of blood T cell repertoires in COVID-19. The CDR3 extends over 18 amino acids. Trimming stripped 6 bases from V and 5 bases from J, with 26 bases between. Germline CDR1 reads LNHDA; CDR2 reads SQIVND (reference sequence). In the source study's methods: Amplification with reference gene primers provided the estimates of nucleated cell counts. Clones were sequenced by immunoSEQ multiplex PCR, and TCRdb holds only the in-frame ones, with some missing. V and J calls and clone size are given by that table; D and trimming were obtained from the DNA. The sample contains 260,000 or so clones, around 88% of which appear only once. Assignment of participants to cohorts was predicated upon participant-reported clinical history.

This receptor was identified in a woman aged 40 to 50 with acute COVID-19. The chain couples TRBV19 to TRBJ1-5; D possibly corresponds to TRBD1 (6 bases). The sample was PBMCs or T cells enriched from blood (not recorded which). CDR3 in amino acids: CASRYNPGSGRGDQPQHF. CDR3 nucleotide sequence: TGTGCCAGTAGATACAATCCCGGTTCCGGCAGGGGCGATCAGCCCCAGCATTTT. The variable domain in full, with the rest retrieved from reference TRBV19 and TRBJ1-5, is DGGITQSPKYLFRKEGQNVTLSCEQNLNHDAMYWYRQDPGQGLRLIYYSQIVNDFQKGDIAEGYSVSREKKESFPLTVTSAQKNPTAFYLCASRYNPGSGRGDQPQHFGDGTRLSIL.